Below, 9 T cell receptor beta chains from the same sample are listed, as sequenced in a study of Ad26.COV2.S vaccination and SARS-CoV-2 variants. Clones were sequenced by immunoSEQ multiplex PCR, and TCRdb holds only the in-frame ones, with some missing. The sample records approximately 480,000 clones, around 90% being singletons. Treatment of the sample: roughly 20 received Ad26.COV2.S at low or high dose, single or two shots; several received placebo; per-sample allocation not given. Samples came from day 63 after the first vaccine or placebo injection. The input for sequencing was peripheral blood, taken in a trial of Ad26.COV2.S vaccine versus placebo. The receptors shown here come from a person aged 18-65 years who received the Ad26.COV2.S COVID-19 vaccine or a placebo.

The chain is built from TRBV5-1 and TRBJ1-1; D is ambiguous. The CDR3 loop spans 13 amino acids. Germline V lookup: CDR1 SGHRS, CDR2 YFSETQ. V was cut by 1 base and J by 2 bases, with 6 bases left in between. CDR3 DNA: TGCGCCAGCAGCTTGTTTCCCAACACTGAAGCTTTCTTT. The encoded protein is CASSLFPNTEAFF.

The V and J genes are TRBV28 and TRBJ1-2, with no clear D. Germline CDR1 reads MDHEN; CDR2 reads SYDVKM. Trimming shortened V by 5 bases and J by 4 bases, and 26 bases separated the two germline ends. This CDR3 has 18 amino acids. The CDR3 here is CASSAGISVTVWGYGYTF. CDR3 nucleotides: TGTGCCAGCAGTGCGGGTATCTCAGTCACAGTCTGGGGCTATGGCTACACCTTC.

The chain employs TRBV5-5 and TRBJ2-2; 13 bases fit TRBD2. Per germline, CDR1 SGHKS and CDR2 YYEKEE (reference sequence). Unmatched junction bases numbered 13, after V lost 4 bases and J lost 4 bases. CDR3 length: 19 amino acids. For the CDR3, the DNA is TGTGCCAGCAGCGGGGGGACTAGCGGGAAAACCTTGGTCACCGGGGAGCTGTTTTTT. Translated, it gives CASSGGTSGKTLVTGELFF.

This chain links TRBV7-2 with TRBJ2-7; maybe TRBD2 (6 bases). Germline lookup yields CDR1 SGHTA and CDR2 FQGNSA. V was cut by 5 bases and J by 4 bases, with 21 bases left in between. The CDR3 totals 16 residues. CDR3 sequence reads: CASSPRGVGLAYEQYF. The CDR3 bases are TGTGCCAGCAGCCCCCGGGGAGTTGGGCTAGCGTACGAGCAGTACTTC.

The CDR3 reads CASSLQGGPSYEQYF. The CDR3 nucleotides are TGTGCCAGCAGCTTACAGGGGGGACCATCCTACGAGCAGTACTTC. V gene TRBV7-2 combines with J gene TRBJ2-7; a weak D match, TRBD1 (7 bases). CDR3 length: 15 residues. The V gene's germline CDR1 is SGHTA and CDR2 FQGNSA. V was shortened by 2 bases and J by 1 base, with 12 bases between the two germline ends.

This sequence joins TRBV28 and TRBJ2-3; 12 nucleotides align to TRBD2. The length of the CDR3 is 18 residues. Germline V gene sequence: CDR1 MDHEN, CDR2 SYDVKM. After removal of 5 bases from V and 6 bases from J, the junction contained 15 bases not matched to a gene. CDR3 loop: CASSPDTFLAGGPDTQYF. CDR3 sequence (DNA): TGTGCCAGCAGTCCCGATACCTTTCTAGCGGGAGGGCCGGATACGCAGTATTTT. Using reference TRBV28 and TRBJ2-3 for the parts outside the CDR3, the full variable domain is DVKVTQSSRYLVKRTGEKVFLECVQDMDHENMFWYRQDPGLGLRLIYFSYDVKMKEKGDIPEGYSVSREKKERFSLILESASTNQTSMYLCASSPDTFLAGGPDTQYFGPGTRLTVL.

This chain connects TRBV6-5 to TRBJ1-1, with D uncertain. CDR1 and CDR2 from the germline V gene are MNHEY and SVGAGI. The CDR3 spans 14 residues. Trimming cost V 0 bases and J 4 bases, with 9 bases left between them. The CDR3, as DNA: TGTGCCAGCAGTTACTCGGGCATTGCCACTGAAGCTTTCTTT. Its translation is CASSYSGIATEAFF.

The J gene is TRBJ1-5, the V gene TRBV28, with D unresolved. The CDR3 contains 15 residues. The V gene lost 4 bases and the J gene lost 6 bases, with 16 bases spanning the gap. The germline gives CDR1 MDHEN, CDR2 SYDVKM. CDR3 in DNA: TGTGCCAGCAGTTCATCTTTTTTAAGTAGTCAGCCCCAGCATTTT. Encoded protein: CASSSSFLSSQPQHF.

The chain recombines TRBV5-4 with TRBJ2-3; D is perhaps TRBD1 (6 bases). Deletions cut 3 bases from V and 0 bases from J, with 8 bases between. The V gene's germline CDR1 is SGHNT and CDR2 YYREEE (reference sequence). This CDR3 comprises 14 residues. The CDR3 DNA sequence: TGTGCCAGCAGCTCGGACAGAAGCACAGATACGCAGTATTTT. Translation: CASSSDRSTDTQYF.